Below, one T cell receptor beta chain is given with its context. This record belongs to a study of T cell responses to AZD1222 COVID-19 vaccine. Repertoires were generated with immunoSEQ multiplex PCR, while TCRdb's copy carries only in-frame clones and drops some. This table holds 120,000 to 150,000 clones, just over 90% found once. The origin of this receptor is an adult in good health. The sample here was peripheral blood, taken on day 0 of MenACWY control vaccination.

For the CDR3, the DNA is TGTGCCAGCAGCGGCGGGACAGAAGTTGGTCAGCCCCAGCATTTT. This codes for CASSGGTEVGQPQHF. The chain couples TRBV5-4 to TRBJ1-5; 7 nucleotides agree with TRBD1. The CDR3 has 15 amino acids. Germline CDR1 is SGHNT and CDR2 is YYREEE (reference sequence). V was clipped by 4 bases and J by 6 bases; unmatched bases: 10.